The T cell receptor beta chain described here comes from a study of post-analysis software for immune sequencing data (dated by TCRdb to the mid-2010s). Study-level background: Disease courses on record covered relapsing-remitting, secondary progressive and progressive-relapsing multiple sclerosis, though some patients had no subtype annotation. The patient repertoires were compared against fewer than twelve previously published healthy control repertoires obtained from donors aged roughly 6 to 28 years. A subset of samples was prepared in parallel using single-end sample barcoding, then pooled and co-amplified after Illumina adapter ligation. The paper as a whole reports these results and caveats: The control group was slightly older than the multiple sclerosis patient group. Normalized Chao1 diversity was significantly lower in multiple sclerosis patients than controls, suggesting substantial peripheral T-cell clonal expansion. Strong co-clustering of samples prepared in the same batch was shown by direct clustering with F measure, prompting a batch-effect correction. Four to six TRBV segments, including TRBV5-6, TRBV5-1 and TRBV20-1, were significantly more frequent in patients than controls.

Library method: PCR. Sequencing instrument: Illumina HiSeq 2500. To reduce PCR and sequencing biases, unique molecular identifiers were built into the TCR beta cDNA libraries. Roughly 500,000 cDNA molecules were obtained for every 1 to 10 million input T cells, so each molecule roughly corresponded to one T cell. The patient libraries were prepared and sequenced using the same protocol as the earlier healthy control dataset. Samples belonging to the same batch were prepared together, multiplexed and sequenced on a shared HiSeq lane. The paper's processing steps were these. MIGEC handled the raw barcoded reads, throwing out single-read molecular identifier groups before consensus assembly and CDR3 extraction. VDJtools was used for post-analysis of the clonotype tables, with diversity normalized by down-sampling every dataset to the smallest sample size. To correct batch-related cross-sample contamination, repertoire overlap clustering matched CDR3 amino acid sequences but not nucleotide sequences. TCRdb reanalyzed the raw reads on its own, using fastp at Q25 for trimming and MiXCR for clone calling, and kept in-frame beta chains. A single entry per CDR3 protein holds the most common genes and DNA from its merged rows. None of the V and J calls come from the authors' own analysis; TCRdb made them. The sample table lists a few hundred thousand distinct CDR3 sequences, approximately 31% of them with a count of one. In total, the top ten clones hold about 6% of the sample.

To demonstrate the VDJtools post-analysis software, the study profiled TCR beta repertoires from the peripheral blood of some 13 young patients with multiple sclerosis. The multiple sclerosis patients were children and adolescents ranging in age from roughly 6 to 16 years. This clonotype was seen a few times. The antigen it recognizes is unknown. One base away there is no much larger clone; base qualities are not given. CDR1 and CDR2 are read off the germline V gene (reference sequence) as PRHDT and FYEKMQ. The CDR3 sequence holds 16 residues, the cysteine and phenylalanine included. The only DNA kept is the CDR3, 48 bases in frame from the first base. A distance of 16 bases separates the germline ends of V and J, which lose 0 bases and 4 bases respectively.

The chain couples TRBV13 to TRBJ2-7; TRBD1 is a weak D gene call, 6 bases matching. The sequenced material came from blood. The TCR was taken from a girl younger than 18 with multiple sclerosis. In nucleotide form, the sequence is TGTGCCAGCAGCTTAGGCGGGGACAACGAAATTTACGAGCAGTACTTC. It translates as CASSLGGDNEIYEQYF.